This paragraph reports one T cell receptor (beta chain). In the original workflow: Reference gene primer amplification gave nucleated cell count estimates. Clones were sequenced by immunoSEQ multiplex PCR, and TCRdb holds only the in-frame ones, with some missing. V and J calls and clone size come straight from that table; D and trimming were deduced from the DNA. The profile shows some 190,000 clones, around 76% of them singletons. These data belong to a study of blood T cell repertoires in COVID-19. On the study more broadly: PBMCs, B-cell-depleted T cells, or T cells were the source of the cDNA or gDNA that made up the material.

V lost 2 bases to trimming and J lost 0 bases, with 11 bases between them. The germline gives CDR1 SEHNR, CDR2 FQNEAQ (reference sequence). CDR3 length equals 17 residues. In terms of age and location, participants ranged from roughly 18 to 90 years and lived in around 22 US areas. The source of this sequence is a woman between 45 and 65 years old with acute COVID-19. Sequenced: PBMCs or T cells enriched from blood (not recorded which). The chain links TRBV7-9 to TRBJ2-6; D uncertain. The CDR3 loop reads CASSLYADFSGANVLTF. In nucleotides, the CDR3 is TGTGCCAGCAGCTTATACGCGGATTTCTCTGGGGCCAACGTCCTGACTTTC.